This T cell receptor beta chain is from a study of cytomegalovirus exposure and HLA in healthy donors. Overall study findings and caveats: Donor immune exposure was known only as CMV serostatus. Most TCR beta V segments were productive about 87% or about 30% of the time in an earlier analysis.

The CDR3 spans 15 residues. J gave up 5 bases and V 7 bases, and 11 bases lay outside the gene matches. Germline V gives CDR1 SGHNT, CDR2 YENEEA. This clone appeared once. Its antigen is unknown. The primer mix had 60 Vbeta and 13 Jbeta primers. This table comes from immunoSEQ multiplex PCR, and its TCRdb copy is limited to in-frame clones, with some not included. The sample holds some 150,000 clones; 82% are singletons and the top ten take less than 2%. Though nominally healthy at sampling, donors likely had unrecorded immune exposures. Material for sequencing was PBMCs. The chain couples TRBV11-3 to TRBJ2-5; 9 bases are shared with TRBD1. This clonotype was sampled from a male donor in good health and CMV-seronegative. The CDR3 reads CASIAYRGRGETQYF. CDR3 DNA: TGTGCCAGCATCGCATACAGGGGGCGCGGGGAGACCCAGTACTTC.